This T cell receptor beta chain was documented in a study of cytotoxic CD8 clonotypes in ibrutinib-treated CLL. Study-wide findings and caveats: Investigators sampled sustained-remission and progressing patients at differing times.

The length of the CDR3 is 14 residues. Germline CDR1 MNHNS, CDR2 SASEGT. V lost 2 bases and J 2 bases, leaving 9 bases between the germline ends. For this clone: Antigen unknown.

The assay was immunoSEQ multiplex PCR, and TCRdb's table has in-frame clones only and misses some. The sample has roughly 220,000 clones; 79% are singletons. The clonotype was recovered from a human donor with chronic lymphocytic leukemia. The V gene is TRBV6-1, the J gene TRBJ2-5; D may match TRBD1 or TRBD2 (5 bases each). Sequenced here: PBMCs, sampled after 12 months of ibrutinib treatment. Here the CDR3 reads CASSEYEGQETQYF. In DNA, the CDR3 is TGTGCCAGCAGTGAATATGAGGGGCAAGAGACCCAGTACTTC.